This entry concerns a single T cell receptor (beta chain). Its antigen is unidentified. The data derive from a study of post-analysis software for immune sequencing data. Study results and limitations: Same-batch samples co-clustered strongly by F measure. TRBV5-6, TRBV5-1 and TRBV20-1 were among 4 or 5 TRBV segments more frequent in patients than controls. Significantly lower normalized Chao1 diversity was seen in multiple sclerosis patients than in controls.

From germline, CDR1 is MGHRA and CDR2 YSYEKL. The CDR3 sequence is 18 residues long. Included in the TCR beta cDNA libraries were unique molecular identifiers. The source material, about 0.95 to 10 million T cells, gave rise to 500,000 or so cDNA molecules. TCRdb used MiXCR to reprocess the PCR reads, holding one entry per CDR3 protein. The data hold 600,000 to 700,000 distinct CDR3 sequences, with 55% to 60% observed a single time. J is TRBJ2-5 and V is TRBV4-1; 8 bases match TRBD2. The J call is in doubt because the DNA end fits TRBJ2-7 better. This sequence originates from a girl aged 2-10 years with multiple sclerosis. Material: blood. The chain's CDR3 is CASSQAASGTRIIYEQYF. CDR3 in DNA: TGCGCCAGCAGCCAAGCCGCCTCCGGGACTAGAATCATCTACGAGCAGTACTTC.